This T cell receptor (beta chain) derives from a study of cytomegalovirus exposure and HLA in healthy donors. The V end was cut by 2 bases, the J end by 5 bases, with 10 bases between. Per the germline V gene, CDR1 is SGHRS and CDR2 is YFSETQ. The length of the CDR3 is 13 residues. Donors had nominal health at sampling but likely had unrecorded immune exposures. The primer mix had 60 Vbeta and 13 Jbeta primers. TCRdb's copy holds only in-frame clones and misses some; the assay was immunoSEQ multiplex PCR. The table records around 160,000 clones, roughly 80% of them present only once. This receptor was taken from a male donor in good health and CMV-seropositive. Sequenced material: PBMCs. The rearrangement joins TRBV5-1 to TRBJ1-2; unclear D gene. The CDR3 loop is CASSFTQKYGYTF. CDR3 DNA sequence: TGCGCCAGCAGCTTCACACAGAAATATGGCTACACCTTC.